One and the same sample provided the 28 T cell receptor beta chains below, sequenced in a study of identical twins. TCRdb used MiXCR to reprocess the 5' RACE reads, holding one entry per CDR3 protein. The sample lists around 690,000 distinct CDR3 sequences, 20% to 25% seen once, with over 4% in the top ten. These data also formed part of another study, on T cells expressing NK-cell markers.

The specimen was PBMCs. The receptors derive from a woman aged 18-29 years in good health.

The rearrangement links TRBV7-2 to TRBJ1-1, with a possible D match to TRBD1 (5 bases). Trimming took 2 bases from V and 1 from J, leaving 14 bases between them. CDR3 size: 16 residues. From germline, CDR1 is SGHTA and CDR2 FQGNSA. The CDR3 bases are TGTGCCAGCAGCTTAAAATTCGAGGGGTCGAACACTGAAGCTTTCTTT. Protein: CASSLKFEGSNTEAFF.

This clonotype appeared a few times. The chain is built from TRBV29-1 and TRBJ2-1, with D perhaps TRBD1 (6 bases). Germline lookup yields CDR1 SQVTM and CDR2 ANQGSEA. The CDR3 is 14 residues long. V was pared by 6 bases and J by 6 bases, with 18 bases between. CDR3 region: CSVRGTEGGNEQFF. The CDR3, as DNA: TGCAGCGTCAGAGGAACGGAAGGGGGCAATGAGCAGTTCTTC.

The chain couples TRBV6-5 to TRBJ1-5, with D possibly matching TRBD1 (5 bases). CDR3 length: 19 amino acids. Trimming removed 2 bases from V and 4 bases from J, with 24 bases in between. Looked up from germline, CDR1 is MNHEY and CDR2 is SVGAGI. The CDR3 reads CASSYAREQVWAVNQPQHF. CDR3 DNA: TGTGCCAGCAGTTACGCCAGGGAACAGGTCTGGGCAGTGAATCAGCCCCAGCATTTT.

CDR3 nucleotide sequence: TGCAGTGCAACCGGGACTACTCAAGAGACCCAGTACTTC. Encoded protein: CSATGTTQETQYF. V usage is TRBV20-1 and J usage is TRBJ2-5; 7 bases line up with TRBD2. Looked up from germline, CDR1 is DFQATT and CDR2 is SNEGSKA (reference sequence). The V gene end was trimmed by 6 bases and the J gene end by 2 bases; junction bases not matched to a gene: 6. The CDR3 runs 13 residues.

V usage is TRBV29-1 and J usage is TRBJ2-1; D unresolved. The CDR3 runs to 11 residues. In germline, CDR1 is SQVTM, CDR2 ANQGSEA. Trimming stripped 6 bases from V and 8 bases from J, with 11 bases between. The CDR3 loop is CSVGRQDEQFF. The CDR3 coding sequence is TGCAGCGTCGGTAGGCAGGATGAGCAGTTCTTC.

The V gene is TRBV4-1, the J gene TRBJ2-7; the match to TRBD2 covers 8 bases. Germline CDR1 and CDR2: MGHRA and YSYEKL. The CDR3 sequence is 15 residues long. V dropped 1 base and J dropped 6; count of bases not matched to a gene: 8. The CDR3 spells CASSQGVAGMVEQYF. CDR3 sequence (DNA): TGCGCCAGCAGCCAAGGGGTAGCGGGAATGGTCGAGCAGTACTTC.

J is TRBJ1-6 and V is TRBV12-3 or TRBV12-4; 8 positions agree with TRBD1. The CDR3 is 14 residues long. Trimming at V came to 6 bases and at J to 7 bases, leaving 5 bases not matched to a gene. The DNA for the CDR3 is TGTGCCAGCAGATCGACAGGGGAAAATTCACCCCTCCACTTT. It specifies CASRSTGENSPLHF.

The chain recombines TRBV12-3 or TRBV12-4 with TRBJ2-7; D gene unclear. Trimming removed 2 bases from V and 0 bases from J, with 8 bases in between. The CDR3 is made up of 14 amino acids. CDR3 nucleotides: TGTGCCAGCAGTTTAACGATGGACTCCTACGAGCAGTACTTC. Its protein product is CASSLTMDSYEQYF.

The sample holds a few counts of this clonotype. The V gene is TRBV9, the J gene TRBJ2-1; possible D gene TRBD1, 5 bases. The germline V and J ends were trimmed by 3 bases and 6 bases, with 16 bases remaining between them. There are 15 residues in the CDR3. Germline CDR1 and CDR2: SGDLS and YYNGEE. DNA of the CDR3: TGTGCCAGCAGCGACCCGACAGAGACCAGCAATGAGCAGTTCTTC. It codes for CASSDPTETSNEQFF.

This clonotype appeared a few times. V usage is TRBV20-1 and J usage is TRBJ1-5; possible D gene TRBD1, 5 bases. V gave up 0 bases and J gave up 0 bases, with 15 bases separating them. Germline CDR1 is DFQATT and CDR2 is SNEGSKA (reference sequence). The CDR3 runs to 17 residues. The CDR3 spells CSARDQGYGYSNQPQHF. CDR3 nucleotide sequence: TGCAGTGCTAGAGATCAGGGCTACGGTTATAGCAATCAGCCCCAGCATTTT.

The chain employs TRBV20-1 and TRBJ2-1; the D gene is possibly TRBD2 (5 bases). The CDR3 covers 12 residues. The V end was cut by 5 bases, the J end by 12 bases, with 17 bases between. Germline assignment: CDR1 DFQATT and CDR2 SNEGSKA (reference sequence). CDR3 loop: CSARFSRGWQFF. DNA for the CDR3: TGCAGTGCTCGCTTTTCTAGAGGGTGGCAGTTCTTC.

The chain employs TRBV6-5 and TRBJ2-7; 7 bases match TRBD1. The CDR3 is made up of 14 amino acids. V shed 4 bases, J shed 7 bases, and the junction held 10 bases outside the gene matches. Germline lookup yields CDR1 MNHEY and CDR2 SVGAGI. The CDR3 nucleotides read TGTGCCAGCAGTTCCACAGGGGTACCCTGGGAGCAGTACTTC. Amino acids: CASSSTGVPWEQYF.

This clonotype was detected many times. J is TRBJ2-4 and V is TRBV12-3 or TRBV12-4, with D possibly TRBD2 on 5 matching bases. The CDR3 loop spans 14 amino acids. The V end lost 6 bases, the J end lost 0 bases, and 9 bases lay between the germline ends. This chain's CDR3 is CASRGEGAKNIQYF. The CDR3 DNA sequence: TGTGCCAGCAGGGGAGAGGGAGCCAAAAACATTCAGTACTTC.

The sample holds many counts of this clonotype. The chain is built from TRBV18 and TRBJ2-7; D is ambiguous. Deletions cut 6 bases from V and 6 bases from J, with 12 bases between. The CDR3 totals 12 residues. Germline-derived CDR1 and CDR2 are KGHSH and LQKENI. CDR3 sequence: CASSPQESEQYF. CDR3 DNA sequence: TGTGCCAGCTCCCCCCAGGAGAGCGAGCAGTACTTC.

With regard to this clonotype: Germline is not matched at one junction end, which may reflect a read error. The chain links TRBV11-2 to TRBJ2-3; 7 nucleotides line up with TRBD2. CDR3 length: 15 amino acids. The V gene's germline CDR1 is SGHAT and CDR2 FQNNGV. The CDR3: CASSLGGLLTDTLYF. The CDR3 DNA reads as TGTGCCAGCAGCTTAGGGGGACTACTCACAGATACGCTGTATTTT.

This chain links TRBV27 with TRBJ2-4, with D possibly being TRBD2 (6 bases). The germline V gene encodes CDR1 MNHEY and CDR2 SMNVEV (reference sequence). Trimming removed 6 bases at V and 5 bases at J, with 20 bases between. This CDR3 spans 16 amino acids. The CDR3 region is CASRLWGGTGENIQYF. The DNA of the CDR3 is TGTGCCAGCAGGTTGTGGGGCGGGACGGGGGAAAACATTCAGTACTTC.

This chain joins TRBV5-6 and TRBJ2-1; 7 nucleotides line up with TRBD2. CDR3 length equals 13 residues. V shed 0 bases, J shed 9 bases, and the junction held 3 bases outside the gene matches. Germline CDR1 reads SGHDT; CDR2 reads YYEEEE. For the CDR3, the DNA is TGTGCCAGCAGCTTGGAGGGGAGGGGTGAGCAGTTCTTC. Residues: CASSLEGRGEQFF.

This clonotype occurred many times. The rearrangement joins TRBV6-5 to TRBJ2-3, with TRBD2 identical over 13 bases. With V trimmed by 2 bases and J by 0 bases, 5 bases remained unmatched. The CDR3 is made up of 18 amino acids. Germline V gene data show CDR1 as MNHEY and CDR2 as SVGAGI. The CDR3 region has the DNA TGTGCCAGCAGTTACAAACTAGCGGGAGGGCTCAGCACAGATACGCAGTATTTT. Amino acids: CASSYKLAGGLSTDTQYF.

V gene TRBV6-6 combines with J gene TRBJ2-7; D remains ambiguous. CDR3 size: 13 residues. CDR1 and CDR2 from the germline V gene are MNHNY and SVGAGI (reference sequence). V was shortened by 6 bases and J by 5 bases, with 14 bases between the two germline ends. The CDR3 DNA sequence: TGTGCCAGCAGCCCATTACTACCCCACGAGCAGTACTTC. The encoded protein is CASSPLLPHEQYF.

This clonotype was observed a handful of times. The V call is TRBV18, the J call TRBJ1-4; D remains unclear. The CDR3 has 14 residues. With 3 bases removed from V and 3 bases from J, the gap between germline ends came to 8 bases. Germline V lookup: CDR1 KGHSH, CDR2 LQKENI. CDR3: CASSPWSSNEKLFF. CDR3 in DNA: TGTGCCAGCTCACCGTGGTCCTCTAATGAAAAACTGTTTTTT.

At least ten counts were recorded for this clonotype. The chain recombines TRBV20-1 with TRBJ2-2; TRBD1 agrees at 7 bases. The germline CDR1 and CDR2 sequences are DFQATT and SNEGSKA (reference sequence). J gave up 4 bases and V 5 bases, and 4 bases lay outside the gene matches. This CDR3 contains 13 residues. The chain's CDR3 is CSAGRDSTGELFF. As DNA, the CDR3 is TGCAGTGCTGGCCGGGACAGCACCGGGGAGCTGTTTTTT.

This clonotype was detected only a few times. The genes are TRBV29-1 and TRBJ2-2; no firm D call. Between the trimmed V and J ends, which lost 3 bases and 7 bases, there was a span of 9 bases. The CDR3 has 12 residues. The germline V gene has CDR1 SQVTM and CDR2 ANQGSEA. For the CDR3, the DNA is TGCAGCGTTGATCCTGGTATCGGGGAGCTGTTTTTT. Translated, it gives CSVDPGIGELFF.

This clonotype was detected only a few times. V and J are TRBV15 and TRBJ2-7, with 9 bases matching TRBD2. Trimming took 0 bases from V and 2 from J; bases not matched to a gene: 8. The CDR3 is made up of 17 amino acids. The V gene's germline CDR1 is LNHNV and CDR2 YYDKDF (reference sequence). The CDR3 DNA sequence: TGTGCCACCAGCAGAGAGCTTGGGCTAGCGGGGACCTACGAGCAGTACTTC. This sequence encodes CATSRELGLAGTYEQYF.

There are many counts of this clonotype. CDR3: CASSLDIYEQYF. CDR3 nucleotides: TGTGCCAGCAGCCTCGACATCTACGAGCAGTACTTC. The genes are TRBV12-3 or TRBV12-4 and TRBJ2-7; no firm D call. V gave up 6 bases and J gave up 3 bases, with 9 bases separating them. The CDR3 is made up of 12 amino acids.

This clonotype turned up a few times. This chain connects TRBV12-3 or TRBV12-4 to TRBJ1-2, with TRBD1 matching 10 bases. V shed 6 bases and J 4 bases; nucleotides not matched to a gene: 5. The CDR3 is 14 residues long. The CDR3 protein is CASSRTGGGYGYTF. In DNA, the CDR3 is TGTGCCAGCAGCCGGACAGGGGGAGGCTATGGCTACACCTTC.

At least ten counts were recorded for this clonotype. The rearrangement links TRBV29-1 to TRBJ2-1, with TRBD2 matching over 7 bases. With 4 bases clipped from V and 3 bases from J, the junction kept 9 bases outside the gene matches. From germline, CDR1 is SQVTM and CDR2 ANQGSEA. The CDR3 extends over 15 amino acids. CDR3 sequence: CSVGGGLVSYNEQFF. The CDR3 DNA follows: TGCAGCGTTGGGGGAGGGTTAGTTAGCTACAATGAGCAGTTCTTC.

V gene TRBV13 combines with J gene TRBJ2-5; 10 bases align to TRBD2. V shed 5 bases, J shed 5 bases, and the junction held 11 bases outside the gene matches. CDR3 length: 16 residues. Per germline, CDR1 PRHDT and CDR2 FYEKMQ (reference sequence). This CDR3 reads CASSTRERGGMETQYF. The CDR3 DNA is TGTGCCAGCAGCACCCGTGAGCGGGGGGGGATGGAGACCCAGTACTTC.

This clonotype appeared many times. The CDR3 nucleotides read TGTGCCAGCAGTTACCGGGATCCCAATGAGCAGTTCTTC. It translates to CASSYRDPNEQFF. The chain combines TRBV6-2 or TRBV6-3 with TRBJ2-1; D is perhaps TRBD2 (5 bases). Trimming removed 2 bases at V and 6 bases at J, with 8 bases between. The germline V gene has CDR1 MNHEY and CDR2 SVGEGT. There are 13 residues in the CDR3.